The clone carrying this T cell receptor beta chain was detected a few times. Its target is not known. This sample is part of a study of T-cell memory formation after mild COVID-19. Study-level background: Largely donor-specific TCR clusters were found. General study points: Within pre-infection memory, some responding clones were found, suggesting cross-reactive memory joined. Later expanders leaned CD4+, whereas day 15 to 85 contracting clones were balanced CD4/CD8.

The TCR alpha and TCR beta cDNA libraries, bearing sample barcodes and UMIs, were generated by 5'RACE using constant-segment primers. TCRdb called the 5' RACE reads again in MiXCR, with one record for every CDR3 protein. Among roughly 500,000 distinct CDR3 sequences listed, approximately 20% were seen once. The TCR originated in an adult woman who had mild COVID-19 (a few samples of this study predate the infection). Cell type and time point are not known. The sample comprised PBMCs or a T cell subset sorted from them (not recorded which).

The CDR3 DNA reads TGTGCCAGCTCACCACAGCGACTCGGCGGGAGGATCTACGAGCAGTACTTC. This gives the protein CASSPQRLGGRIYEQYF. The chain carries TRBV18 and TRBJ2-7, with 8 positions matching TRBD2. Per germline, CDR1 KGHSH and CDR2 LQKENI. The V segment lost 1 base and the J segment 3 bases; nucleotides outside the gene matches: 11. This CDR3 has 17 amino acids.